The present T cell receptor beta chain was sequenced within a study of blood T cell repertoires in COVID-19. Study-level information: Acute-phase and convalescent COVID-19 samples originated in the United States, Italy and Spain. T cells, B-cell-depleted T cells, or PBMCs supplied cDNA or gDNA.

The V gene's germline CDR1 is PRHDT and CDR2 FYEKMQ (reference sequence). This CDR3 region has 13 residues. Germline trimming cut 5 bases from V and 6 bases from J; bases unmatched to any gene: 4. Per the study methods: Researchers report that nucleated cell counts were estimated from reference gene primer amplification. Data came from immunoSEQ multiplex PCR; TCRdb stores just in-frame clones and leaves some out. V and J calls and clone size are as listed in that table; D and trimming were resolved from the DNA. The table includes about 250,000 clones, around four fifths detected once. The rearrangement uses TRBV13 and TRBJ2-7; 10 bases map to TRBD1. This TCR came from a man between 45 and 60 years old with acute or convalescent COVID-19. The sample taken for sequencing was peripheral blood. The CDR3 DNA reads TGTGCCAGCAGCACCGGGACAGGGGTCGAGCAGTACTTC. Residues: CASSTGTGVEQYF.